The T cell receptor beta chain under discussion was sequenced for a study of cytomegalovirus exposure and HLA in healthy donors. Study-wide results and caveats: The authors excluded some V segments, including TRBV6-2 and TRBV6-3, as indistinguishable.

With 60 Vbeta and 13 Jbeta primers, the PCR was carried out. Using immunoSEQ multiplex PCR, the repertoire was profiled, and TCRdb retains in-frame clones only, with some absent. The sample consists of about 150,000 clones, about four fifths of them appearing once. With respect to this clone: The antigen is undetermined.

Germline CDR1 is MNHEY and CDR2 is SVGAGI. This CDR3 comprises 11 residues. V dropped 5 bases and J dropped 3 bases, with 5 bases sitting between them. This sequence originates from a young man in good health and CMV-seronegative. This chain joins TRBV6-5 and TRBJ2-7; D unresolved. Sequencing input: PBMCs. CDR3 DNA: TGTGCCAGCAGTCCGAACTACGAGCAGTACGTC. It encodes CASSPNYEQYV.